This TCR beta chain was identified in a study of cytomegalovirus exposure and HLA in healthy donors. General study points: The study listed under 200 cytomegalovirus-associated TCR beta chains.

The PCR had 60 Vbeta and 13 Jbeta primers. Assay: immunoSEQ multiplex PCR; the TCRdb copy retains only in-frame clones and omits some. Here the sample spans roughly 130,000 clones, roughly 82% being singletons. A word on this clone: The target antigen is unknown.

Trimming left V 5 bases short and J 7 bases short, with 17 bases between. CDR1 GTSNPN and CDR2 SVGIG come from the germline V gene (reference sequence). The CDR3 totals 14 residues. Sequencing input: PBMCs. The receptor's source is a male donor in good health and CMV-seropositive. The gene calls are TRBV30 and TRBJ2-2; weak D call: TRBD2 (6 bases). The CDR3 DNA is TGTGCCTGGCGCCCTGGGGCGGGGCACGGGGAGCTGTTTTTT. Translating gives CAWRPGAGHGELFF.